Listed below are T cell receptor beta chains from one sample, sequenced in a study of blood T cell repertoires in COVID-19. Method: immunoSEQ multiplex PCR; TCRdb's copy keeps in-frame clones and lacks some. The sample holds about 50,000 clones, approximately 86% seen once. Source material: peripheral blood. The receptor source for this set is a human donor in a cohort sampled during active COVID-19. CDR3s include the opening cysteine and the closing phenylalanine or tryptophan. The D gene is left open where the match is weak. Clone size appears in some rows only: once, few, many, or a class for an expanded clone.

J gene: TRBJ2-5; clone size: .; V gene: TRBV29-1; D gene: .; CDR3 DNA: TGCAGCGTTGTGGAGCGGGCTGAGACCCAGTACTTC; CDR3 protein: CSVVERAETQYF
J gene: TRBJ2-7; clone size: .; V gene: TRBV2; D gene: TRBD2; CDR3 DNA: TGTGCCAGCAGAAGCGGGGCCTACGAGCAGTACTTC; CDR3 protein: CASRSGAYEQYF
J gene: TRBJ1-1; clone size: .; V gene: TRBV12-3/TRBV12-4; D gene: .; CDR3 DNA: TGTGCCAGCGGCAGGGGAGACGACACTGAAGCTTTCTTT; CDR3 protein: CASGRGDDTEAFF
J gene: TRBJ2-3; clone size: .; V gene: TRBV2; D gene: TRBD1; CDR3 DNA: TGTGCCAGCAGCGAACAGGGGGCAGCAGATACGCAGTATTTT; CDR3 protein: CASSEQGAADTQYF
J gene: TRBJ1-5; clone size: .; V gene: TRBV2; D gene: .; CDR3 DNA: TGTGCCAGCAGAGCATCTGCCGGGACTTCACGACCCCAGCATTTT; CDR3 protein: CASRASAGTSRPQHF
J gene: TRBJ1-2; clone size: few; V gene: TRBV11-3; D gene: .; CDR3 DNA: TGTGCCAGCAGCTTGGCCCGTGGCTACACCTTC; CDR3 protein: CASSLARGYTF
J gene: TRBJ1-6; clone size: .; V gene: TRBV7-8; D gene: .; CDR3 DNA: TGTGCCAGCAGCGAGTTGACAGGAAGTCCTTCACCCCTCCACTTT; CDR3 protein: CASSELTGSPSPLHF
J gene: TRBJ1-5; clone size: few; V gene: TRBV27; D gene: .; CDR3 DNA: TGTGCCAGTTCACAGAGTAGCAATCAGCCCCAGCATTTT; CDR3 protein: CASSQSSNQPQHF
J gene: TRBJ2-3; clone size: .; V gene: TRBV6-6; D gene: TRBD2; CDR3 DNA: TGTGCCAGCCGGACGGCGGGGGTCTACACAGATACGCAGTATTTT; CDR3 protein: CASRTAGVYTDTQYF
J gene: TRBJ1-6; clone size: .; V gene: TRBV30; D gene: TRBD1; CDR3 DNA: TGTGCCTGGAAGTCAGGACAGGGGACTTATAATTCACCCCTCCACTTT; CDR3 protein: CAWKSGQGTYNSPLHF
J gene: TRBJ2-3; clone size: .; V gene: TRBV9; D gene: TRBD2; CDR3 DNA: TGTGCCAGCAGCCAAGCGAGGACTAGCGGGGGAAGGGATACGCAGTATTTT; CDR3 protein: CASSQARTSGGRDTQYF
J gene: TRBJ1-4; clone size: .; V gene: TRBV2; D gene: .; CDR3 DNA: TGTGCCAGCAGGCGGGACGGTGAAAAACTGTTTTTT; CDR3 protein: CASRRDGEKLFF
J gene: TRBJ1-5; clone size: few; V gene: TRBV6-5; D gene: TRBD1; CDR3 DNA: TGTGCCAGCAGTCGGGACAGAAGTAGCAATCAGCCCCAGCATTTT; CDR3 protein: CASSRDRSSNQPQHF
J gene: TRBJ1-2; clone size: .; V gene: TRBV7-9; D gene: .; CDR3 DNA: TGTGCCAGCAGCTTAGACTCTCCTGGCTACACCTTC; CDR3 protein: CASSLDSPGYTF
J gene: TRBJ1-4; clone size: .; V gene: TRBV15; D gene: .; CDR3 DNA: TGTGCCACCAGCAGACAACAGGGTTCTAATGAAAAACTGTTTTTT; CDR3 protein: CATSRQQGSNEKLFF
J gene: TRBJ2-7; clone size: .; V gene: TRBV5-1; D gene: TRBD1; CDR3 DNA: TGCGCCAGCAGCTTGGGGGACAGAACTACCAAGCAGTACTTC; CDR3 protein: CASSLGDRTTKQYF
J gene: TRBJ2-7; clone size: .; V gene: TRBV28; D gene: TRBD2; CDR3 DNA: TGTGCCAGCAGTAAATTAGCGGGGAGGAAGTACTTC; CDR3 protein: CASSKLAGRKYF
J gene: TRBJ2-4; clone size: .; V gene: TRBV15; D gene: .; CDR3 DNA: TGTGCCACCAGTCGGCAGGGGAAAAACATTCAGTACTTC; CDR3 protein: CATSRQGKNIQYF
J gene: TRBJ2-1; clone size: .; V gene: TRBV10-3; D gene: TRBD2; CDR3 DNA: TGTGCCATCAGTGATGGCGGGAGGGTCCCCGGGAATGAGCAGTTCTTC; CDR3 protein: CAISDGGRVPGNEQFF
J gene: TRBJ1-6; clone size: .; V gene: TRBV5-8; D gene: .; CDR3 DNA: TGTGCCAGCAGCTTGCTACAGTCCTATAATTCACCCCTCCACTTT; CDR3 protein: CASSLLQSYNSPLHF
J gene: TRBJ2-2; clone size: .; V gene: TRBV15; D gene: TRBD1; CDR3 DNA: TGTGCCACCAGCAGAGGCCGCGGGACAGGGTACACCGGGGAGCTGTTTTTT; CDR3 protein: CATSRGRGTGYTGELFF
J gene: TRBJ2-7; clone size: .; V gene: TRBV5-1; D gene: TRBD1; CDR3 DNA: TGCGCCAGCAGCCAACAGGGGACCTCCTACGAGCAGTACTTC; CDR3 protein: CASSQQGTSYEQYF
J gene: TRBJ1-2; clone size: .; V gene: TRBV4-1; D gene: .; CDR3 DNA: TGCGCCAGCAGCCATGTGGGCCGGCGGGAACGCTACACCTTC; CDR3 protein: CASSHVGRRERYTF
J gene: TRBJ2-3; clone size: once; V gene: TRBV5-1; D gene: .; CDR3 DNA: TGCGCCAGCAGCTTGGGAGGTATCACAGATACGCAGTATTTT; CDR3 protein: CASSLGGITDTQYF
J gene: TRBJ2-1; clone size: .; V gene: TRBV20-1; D gene: .; CDR3 DNA: TGCAGTGCTAGTTGGATTTGGGGGCAGCCGAGCTCCTACAATGAGCAGTTCTTC; CDR3 protein: CSASWIWGQPSSYNEQFF
J gene: TRBJ2-5; clone size: .; V gene: TRBV18; D gene: TRBD1; CDR3 DNA: TGTGCCAGCTCACCGAACAGGGGAAGGGAGACCCAGTACTTC; CDR3 protein: CASSPNRGRETQYF
J gene: TRBJ1-3; clone size: .; V gene: TRBV27; D gene: TRBD1; CDR3 DNA: TGTGCCAGCAGTCCGGGACAGGGGGCGGCTGGAAACACCATATATTTT; CDR3 protein: CASSPGQGAAGNTIYF
J gene: TRBJ2-2; clone size: .; V gene: TRBV4-3; D gene: .; CDR3 DNA: TGCGCCAGCAGCCGACAGATAACCGGGGAGCTGTTTTTT; CDR3 protein: CASSRQITGELFF
J gene: TRBJ1-1; clone size: .; V gene: TRBV30; D gene: .; CDR3 DNA: TGTGCCTGGAGTTCCCTCCCCCTTGTTGAAGCTTTCTTT; CDR3 protein: CAWSSLPLVEAFF
J gene: TRBJ1-2; clone size: .; V gene: TRBV28; D gene: .; CDR3 DNA: TGTGGGACCGGCGCCCCATTAGAGGGAGGCTACACCTTC; CDR3 protein: CGTGAPLEGGYTF
J gene: TRBJ2-3; clone size: .; V gene: TRBV29-1; D gene: .; CDR3 DNA: TGCAGCGTTGAAGATCCCCCGGGGGGCCAAGCAGATACGCAGTATTTT; CDR3 protein: CSVEDPPGGQADTQYF
J gene: TRBJ2-5; clone size: once; V gene: TRBV7-3; D gene: TRBD2; CDR3 DNA: TGTGCCAGCAGCTTATCCCCCGCGGGGGGCGGGGAGACCCAGTACTTC; CDR3 protein: CASSLSPAGGGETQYF
J gene: TRBJ2-1; clone size: .; V gene: TRBV6-6; D gene: TRBD2; CDR3 DNA: TGTGCCAGCAGCAAATTAGCGGGGGGCCCTCCCGAGCAGTTCTTC; CDR3 protein: CASSKLAGGPPEQFF
J gene: TRBJ2-3; clone size: .; V gene: TRBV5-4; D gene: .; CDR3 DNA: TGTGCCAGCAGCTTGGCCCTTCTGGGGCGGGGCGGAGATACGCAGTATTTT; CDR3 protein: CASSLALLGRGGDTQYF
J gene: TRBJ1-5; clone size: few; V gene: TRBV20-1; D gene: .; CDR3 DNA: TGCAGTGCTAGTAACCCGGGAGGTAATCAGCCCCAGCATTTT; CDR3 protein: CSASNPGGNQPQHF
J gene: TRBJ1-2; clone size: .; V gene: TRBV29-1; D gene: .; CDR3 DNA: TGCAGCGTTGTAAGCTCCTATGGCTACACCTTC; CDR3 protein: CSVVSSYGYTF
J gene: TRBJ2-7; clone size: .; V gene: TRBV10-2; D gene: TRBD1; CDR3 DNA: TGCGCCAGCAGTGCCCCAGGGACAGCTTCCTACGAGCAGTACTTC; CDR3 protein: CASSAPGTASYEQYF
J gene: TRBJ1-1; clone size: .; V gene: TRBV28; D gene: .; CDR3 DNA: TGTGCCAGCAGTTTATCGGGGACTCTTACTGAAGCTTTCTTT; CDR3 protein: CASSLSGTLTEAFF
J gene: TRBJ2-5; clone size: .; V gene: TRBV28; D gene: TRBD1; CDR3 DNA: TGTGCCAGCAGTTTGCCGGGACAGGGAAAGACCCAGTACTTC; CDR3 protein: CASSLPGQGKTQYF
J gene: TRBJ2-3; clone size: .; V gene: TRBV29-1; D gene: TRBD1; CDR3 DNA: TGCAGCGCCCGAGACAGGGGAGGCACAGATACGCAGTATTTT; CDR3 protein: CSARDRGGTDTQYF
J gene: TRBJ2-5; clone size: .; V gene: TRBV4-1; D gene: .; CDR3 DNA: TGCGCCAGCAGCCAAGACCAGGGCATCGGGGAGACCCAGTACTTC; CDR3 protein: CASSQDQGIGETQYF
J gene: TRBJ2-3; clone size: .; V gene: TRBV27; D gene: TRBD2; CDR3 DNA: TGTGCCAGCAGTCTCGGGACTAGCGGCACAGATACGCAGTATTTT; CDR3 protein: CASSLGTSGTDTQYF
J gene: TRBJ2-3; clone size: .; V gene: TRBV6-5; D gene: TRBD2; CDR3 DNA: TGTGCCAGTAGGCTAGCGGGGGGGCTAGATACGCAGTATTTT; CDR3 protein: CASRLAGGLDTQYF
J gene: TRBJ2-3; clone size: .; V gene: TRBV5-1; D gene: .; CDR3 DNA: TGCGCCAGCAGCTCACAAACTAGGGTGGATACGCAGTATTTT; CDR3 protein: CASSSQTRVDTQYF
J gene: TRBJ2-7; clone size: .; V gene: TRBV3-1/TRBV3-2; D gene: TRBD1; CDR3 DNA: TGTGCCAGCAGCCAAAACCGGGACAGGGGGAAGAACCCCTCCTACGAGCAGTACTTC; CDR3 protein: CASSQNRDRGKNPSYEQYF
J gene: TRBJ2-7; clone size: .; V gene: TRBV18; D gene: .; CDR3 DNA: TGTGCCAGCTCACCAGGGGCGACATCCTACGAGCAGTACTTC; CDR3 protein: CASSPGATSYEQYF
J gene: TRBJ2-2; clone size: .; V gene: TRBV18; D gene: TRBD2; CDR3 DNA: TGTGCCAGCTCACCAGCCTCGCGGGGGGCCGCGAACACCGGGGAGCTGTTTTTT; CDR3 protein: CASSPASRGAANTGELFF
J gene: TRBJ2-1; clone size: once; V gene: TRBV30; D gene: .; CDR3 DNA: TGTGCCTGGAGTGTTGGGGGGTTCCGAAATAATGAGCAGTTCTTC; CDR3 protein: CAWSVGGFRNNEQFF
J gene: TRBJ2-2; clone size: .; V gene: TRBV28; D gene: TRBD1; CDR3 DNA: TGTGCCAGCGGGACAGGGACCTCCACCGGGGAGCTGTTTTTT; CDR3 protein: CASGTGTSTGELFF
J gene: TRBJ1-4; clone size: .; V gene: TRBV18; D gene: TRBD1; CDR3 DNA: TGTGCCAGCTCACCAACAGGGGGCATTTATGAAAAACTGTTTTTT; CDR3 protein: CASSPTGGIYEKLFF
J gene: TRBJ2-5; clone size: .; V gene: TRBV11-2; D gene: TRBD2; CDR3 DNA: TGTGCCAGCAGCTCTCTAGCGGGAGTAGAGGAAGCCCAGTACTTC; CDR3 protein: CASSSLAGVEEAQYF
J gene: TRBJ1-2; clone size: .; V gene: TRBV7-9; D gene: .; CDR3 DNA: TGTGCCAGCAGCCGGGACACCCCTAACTATGGCTACACCTTC; CDR3 protein: CASSRDTPNYGYTF
J gene: TRBJ2-7; clone size: few; V gene: TRBV9; D gene: .; CDR3 DNA: TGTGCCAGCAGCGTACAGGGGACCCCATCGCGGGAGCAGTACTTC; CDR3 protein: CASSVQGTPSREQYF
J gene: TRBJ2-2; clone size: .; V gene: TRBV13; D gene: TRBD2; CDR3 DNA: TGTGCCAGCAGCGCCCCCATGGGACTAGCGGAGCACACCGGGGAGCTGTTTTTT; CDR3 protein: CASSAPMGLAEHTGELFF
J gene: TRBJ2-1; clone size: few; V gene: TRBV18; D gene: TRBD2; CDR3 DNA: TGTGCCAGCTCACCGGGACAGGGACTAGCGGGAAGGGAGCAGTTCTTC; CDR3 protein: CASSPGQGLAGREQFF
J gene: TRBJ1-1; clone size: .; V gene: TRBV15; D gene: .; CDR3 DNA: TGTGCCACCAGTCGGGGGGAACAGAACACTGAAGCTTTCTTT; CDR3 protein: CATSRGEQNTEAFF
J gene: TRBJ2-1; clone size: medium-sized; V gene: TRBV9; D gene: TRBD1; CDR3 DNA: TGTGCCAGCAGCGTAGCCCCACGGACAGGGGTATCTCAGTTCTTC; CDR3 protein: CASSVAPRTGVSQFF
J gene: TRBJ2-1; clone size: once; V gene: TRBV11-2; D gene: TRBD2; CDR3 DNA: TGTGCCAGCAGCCTAACTAGCGGCGCGTACAATGAGCAGTTCTTC; CDR3 protein: CASSLTSGAYNEQFF
J gene: TRBJ1-3; clone size: .; V gene: TRBV4-2; D gene: .; CDR3 DNA: TGTGCCAGCAGCCCCCATTTAAGTTTGAGTGGAAACACCATATATTTT; CDR3 protein: CASSPHLSLSGNTIYF